The 12 T cell receptor beta chains below were found in one sample sequenced in a study of blood T cell repertoires in COVID-19. Generated by immunoSEQ multiplex PCR, the TCRdb table keeps only in-frame clones and is missing some. This sample yields 250,000 or so clones, of which about 86% are seen a single time; under 2.5% belongs to the top ten. The sequenced sample was peripheral blood. The receptors were sampled from a man younger than 45 with active or convalescent COVID-19.

The genes are TRBV29-1 and TRBJ2-3; D perhaps matches TRBD1 (6 bases). CDR3 length: 13 residues. Germline V lookup: CDR1 SQVTM, CDR2 ANQGSEA. V dropped 6 bases and J dropped 0 bases, with 10 bases sitting between them. The CDR3 reads CSVVRGSTDTQYF. The CDR3 region has the DNA TGCAGCGTCGTCAGGGGAAGCACAGATACGCAGTATTTT.

This chain uses TRBV5-5 with TRBJ1-2; 10 nucleotides line up with TRBD1. The CDR3 length is 14 residues. Germline-derived CDR1 and CDR2 are SGHKS and YYEKEE (reference sequence). V lost 0 bases to trimming and J lost 13 bases; unmatched junction nucleotides: 9. The CDR3 bases are TGTGCCAGCAGCTTGGCCTGGGACAGGGGAGTCTCCACCTTC. Protein sequence: CASSLAWDRGVSTF.

The table lists this clone with a few counts. The V gene is TRBV2, the J gene TRBJ2-7; 16 positions match TRBD2. This CDR3 has 20 residues. Losses at the gene ends were 6 bases for V and 0 bases for J; bases not matched to a gene: 14. The germline V gene has CDR1 SNHLY and CDR2 FYNNEI. CDR3 amino acids: CASSPTPGLAGGPGSYEQYF. Written as DNA, the CDR3 is TGTGCCAGCAGCCCCACCCCGGGACTAGCGGGGGGGCCAGGCTCCTACGAGCAGTACTTC.

V and J are TRBV7-2 and TRBJ2-3; 7 nucleotides line up with TRBD2. The CDR3 is made up of 14 amino acids. Germline V CDR1 and CDR2: SGHTA, FQGNSA. J was trimmed by 5 bases and V by 3 bases; bases with no gene match: 5. The CDR3 loop is CASSLGGGVDTQYF. The CDR3 nucleotides read TGTGCCAGCAGCTTGGGTGGGGGGGTAGATACGCAGTATTTT.

The chain has TRBV19 and TRBJ2-3; D may be TRBD2 (5 bases). CDR3 size: 19 residues. The germline V gene encodes CDR1 LNHDA and CDR2 SQIVND (reference sequence). Between the trimmed V and J ends, which lost 6 bases and 1 base, there was a span of 26 bases. This chain's CDR3 is CASSSGEMALFIGTDTQYF. The CDR3 nucleotides read TGTGCCAGTAGCTCCGGGGAGATGGCTCTTTTTATCGGCACAGATACGCAGTATTTT.

The V and J genes are TRBV6-4 and TRBJ1-1; D gene unclear. V shed 6 bases and J shed 1 base, with 12 bases lying between them. The V gene's germline CDR1 is MRHNA and CDR2 SNTAGT. CDR3 length: 14 residues. CDR3 in DNA: TGTGCCAGCAGGGAGGACGACCGGAACACTGAAGCTTTCTTT. It is translated as CASREDDRNTEAFF.

This chain links TRBV2 with TRBJ1-3; D remains unclear. This CDR3 is 13 amino acids long. Trimming cost V 9 bases and J 0 bases, with 9 bases left between them. Germline CDR1 SNHLY, CDR2 FYNNEI. CDR3 residues: CARTRSSGNTIYF. CDR3 sequence (DNA): TGTGCCAGAACAAGGAGCTCTGGAAACACCATATATTTT.

The rearrangement joins TRBV6-5 to TRBJ1-4; no definite D call. Germline assignment: CDR1 MNHEY and CDR2 SVGAGI. Trimming took off 10 bases at V and 7 bases at J, with 19 bases between the two ends. The CDR3 is 14 residues long. For the CDR3, the DNA is TGTGCCACCTCTACGGGGAACGGCGGTGAAAAACTGTTTTTT. This sequence encodes CATSTGNGGEKLFF.

This chain links TRBV7-2 with TRBJ1-2, with D maybe TRBD1 (5 bases). Trimming shortened V by 3 bases and J by 1 base, and 9 bases separated the two germline ends. From germline, CDR1 is SGHTA and CDR2 FQGNSA. The CDR3 totals 14 residues. The CDR3 region is CASSFLTVNYGYTF. CDR3 sequence (DNA): TGTGCCAGCAGCTTCCTGACAGTTAACTATGGCTACACCTTC. The whole variable domain, remainder taken from reference TRBV7-2 and TRBJ1-2, is GAGVSQSPSNKVTEKGKDVELRCDPISGHTALYWYRQSLGQGLEFLIYFQGNSAPDKSGLPSDRFSAERTGGSVSTLTIQRTQQEDSAVYLCASSFLTVNYGYTFGSGTRLTVV.

This clone was counted only a few times. The CDR3 DNA sequence: TGCGCCAGCAGCTTGAGCAGGGGGAATTCACCCCTCCACTTT. It is translated as CASSLSRGNSPLHF. The V and J genes are TRBV5-1 and TRBJ1-6; 7 nucleotides align to TRBD1. Germline V lookup: CDR1 SGHRS, CDR2 YFSETQ. There are 14 residues in the CDR3. Trimming removed 1 base from V and 7 bases from J; junction bases left unmatched: 2.

In this sample, this clone turned up once. The chain combines TRBV9 with TRBJ2-2; weak D call: TRBD2 (6 bases). Germline CDR1 and CDR2: SGDLS and YYNGEE. V lost 4 bases and J 1 base, leaving 14 bases between the germline ends. This CDR3 has 16 amino acids. The DNA for the CDR3 is TGTGCCAGCAGCCCCTGGGGGGAGTTGAACACCGGGGAGCTGTTTTTT. As protein: CASSPWGELNTGELFF.

J is TRBJ2-2 and V is TRBV6-6, with TRBD2 matching over 8 bases. The germline gives CDR1 MNHNY, CDR2 SVGAGI (reference sequence). The CDR3 is 15 residues long. V gave up 10 bases and J gave up 7 bases; unmatched junction bases: 14. The CDR3 nucleotides are TGTGCCACCCTTGGGGGACTAGATAAAATCGGGGAGCTGTTTTTT. Its translation is CATLGGLDKIGELFF.